A single sample gave rise to the 16 T cell receptor beta chains below, sequenced in a study of T cell responses to AZD1222 COVID-19 vaccine. Method: immunoSEQ multiplex PCR; TCRdb's copy keeps in-frame clones and lacks some. The sample consists of more than 90,000 clones, 84% of them appearing once. The source was peripheral blood, collected on day 0 of AZD1222 vaccination. The receptors were sampled from an adult in good health.

This clone was counted a single time. The gene calls are TRBV5-6 and TRBJ2-3; the D gene is possibly TRBD1 (5 bases). CDR1 and CDR2 (germline): SGHDT, YYEEEE. CDR3 length: 15 residues. Trimming shortened V by 0 bases and J by 1 base, and 9 bases separated the two germline ends. The CDR3 nucleotides read TGTGCCAGCAGCTTGGTTGGGGCCGGCACAGATACGCAGTATTTT. This gives the protein CASSLVGAGTDTQYF.

The chain combines TRBV6-2 or TRBV6-3 with TRBJ1-1, with D unclear. V lost 0 bases and J lost 2, with 1 base in between. Per germline, CDR1 MNHEY and CDR2 SVGEGT. The CDR3 is made up of 12 amino acids. The CDR3 spells CASSYSNTEAFF. For the CDR3, the DNA is TGTGCCAGCAGTTACTCTAACACTGAAGCTTTCTTT.

V is TRBV5-4 and J is TRBJ2-7; tentative D call: TRBD2 (5 bases). The CDR3 consists of 14 residues. Germline-derived CDR1 and CDR2 are SGHNT and YYREEE (reference sequence). The ends were cut back, 4 bases at V and 4 bases at J, with 15 bases in the middle. CDR3 nucleotide sequence: TGTGCCAGCAGCAAACCCCCGGGGAGTTACGAGCAGTACTTC. This codes for CASSKPPGSYEQYF.

The rearrangement uses TRBV6-2 or TRBV6-3 and TRBJ2-1; D perhaps matches TRBD2 (5 bases). The germline CDR1 and CDR2 sequences are MNHEY and SVGEGT. The length of the CDR3 is 13 residues. Trimming stripped 6 bases from V and 6 bases from J, with 12 bases between. CDR3 nucleotides: TGTGCCAGCAGCAAAACTAGAATCAATGAGCAGTTCTTC. Protein: CASSKTRINEQFF.

In this sample, this clone turned up a few times. The V gene is TRBV2, the J gene TRBJ1-4, with TRBD1 identical over 9 bases. This CDR3 is built from 15 residues. V lost 6 bases and J lost 2; bases outside the gene matches: 4. Per the germline V gene, CDR1 is SNHLY and CDR2 is FYNNEI. CDR3 residues: CASRYRGLTNEKLFF. CDR3 sequence (DNA): TGTGCCAGCAGATACAGGGGGCTGACTAATGAAAAACTGTTTTTT.

The gene calls are TRBV7-9 and TRBJ1-1; the match to TRBD1 covers 7 bases. The CDR3 contains 14 residues. Unmatched junction bases numbered 3, after V lost 5 bases and J lost 0 bases. Germline CDR1 is SEHNR and CDR2 is FQNEAQ (reference sequence). CDR3 region: CASSPGTVNTEAFF. In DNA form, the CDR3 reads TGTGCCAGCAGCCCCGGGACAGTGAACACTGAAGCTTTCTTT.

Here the CDR3 DNA reads TGTGCCAGCAGCTTCGTCGGGGCCCAGTCCTACGAGCAGTACTTC. This translates into CASSFVGAQSYEQYF. The chain has TRBV5-8 and TRBJ2-7; D assignment may be TRBD1 or TRBD2 (5 bases each). Trimming cost V 2 bases and J 1 base, with 13 bases left between them. Germline V lookup: CDR1 SGHTS, CDR2 YDEGEE. The CDR3 covers 15 residues.

CDR3 DNA sequence: TGTGCCAGCAGCTTAGTCAGGACTAACTATGGCTACACCTTC. It is translated as CASSLVRTNYGYTF. The V and J genes are TRBV11-2 and TRBJ1-2; no definite D call. Trimming left V 1 base short and J 0 bases short, with 6 bases between. The CDR3 consists of 14 residues. Germline V gives CDR1 SGHAT, CDR2 FQNNGV.

This CDR3 reads CASSSGGARYGYTF. In DNA, the CDR3 is TGTGCCAGCAGTTCCGGGGGGGCTAGGTATGGCTACACCTTC. V usage is TRBV28 and J usage is TRBJ1-2; TRBD1 is a possible D gene (6 bases). Deletions cut 4 bases from V and 5 bases from J, with 14 bases between. Germline V gives CDR1 MDHEN, CDR2 SYDVKM. This CDR3 comprises 14 residues.

The CDR3 region is CATSRVDTNTEAFF. CDR3 coding DNA: TGTGCCACCAGCAGAGTGGACACGAACACTGAAGCTTTCTTT. The V call is TRBV15, the J call TRBJ1-1; a possible D gene is TRBD1 (5 bases). This CDR3 has 14 amino acids. Between the trimmed V and J ends, which lost 1 base and 1 base, there was a span of 7 bases. Germline loops: CDR1 LNHNV, CDR2 YYDKDF (reference sequence).

The rearrangement joins TRBV5-4 to TRBJ1-5, with TRBD1 as a possible D gene (5 bases). From germline, CDR1 is SGHNT and CDR2 YYREEE (reference sequence). The V end lost 4 bases, the J end lost 4 bases, and 18 bases lay between the germline ends. CDR3 size: 16 residues. CDR3 sequence reads: CASSVRDSWFNQPQHF. The CDR3 bases are TGTGCCAGCAGCGTTCGCGACAGTTGGTTTAATCAGCCCCAGCATTTT.

The gene calls are TRBV6-5 and TRBJ1-6; D uncertain. CDR1 is MNHEY, CDR2 SVGAGI, per germline. The CDR3 is 14 amino acids. V lost 10 bases and J lost 7, with 17 bases in between. CDR3 sequence: CATADGRRNSPLHF. Here the CDR3 DNA reads TGTGCCACCGCGGACGGGCGTAGGAATTCACCCCTCCACTTT.

The chain employs TRBV19 and TRBJ1-4; 7 nucleotides agree with TRBD1. V was pared by 2 bases and J by 7 bases, with 7 bases of the junction left unmatched. The CDR3 is made up of 15 amino acids. In germline, CDR1 is LNHDA, CDR2 SQIVND (reference sequence). CDR3 residues: CASSIPSGGSEKLFF. In nucleotides, the CDR3 is TGTGCCAGTAGTATACCCTCAGGGGGTAGTGAAAAACTGTTTTTT.

This clone was recorded a few times. The rearrangement links TRBV6-1 to TRBJ1-1; D remains unclear. Trimming removed 3 bases at V and 3 bases at J, with 11 bases between. Germline V gene sequence: CDR1 MNHNS, CDR2 SASEGT. CDR3 length: 14 residues. The CDR3 bases are TGTGCCAGCAGTGAGTCGTGGAGAGACACTGAAGCTTTCTTT. This translates into CASSESWRDTEAFF.

The chain joins TRBV28 to TRBJ1-2, with D possibly TRBD1 on 5 matching bases. The CDR3 runs 14 residues. Germline assignment: CDR1 MDHEN and CDR2 SYDVKM. Trimming left V 7 bases short and J 2 bases short, with 14 bases between. The CDR3 protein is CASNPASGNYGYTF. In DNA form, the CDR3 reads TGTGCCAGCAATCCGGCCTCAGGGAACTATGGCTACACCTTC.

This rearrangement joins TRBV25-1 to TRBJ1-1; D uncertain. Germline lookup yields CDR1 MGHDK and CDR2 SYGVNS. CDR3 length: 13 amino acids. V dropped 5 bases and J dropped 0 bases, with 7 bases sitting between them. CDR3 nucleotides: TGTGCCAGCAGTCGGGTGCTGAACACTGAAGCTTTCTTT. This codes for CASSRVLNTEAFF. Filled out from reference TRBV25-1 and TRBJ1-1, the complete variable domain reads EADIYQTPRYLVIGTGKKITLECSQTMGHDKMYWYQQDPGMELHLIHYSYGVNSTEKGDLSSESTVSRIRTEHFPLTLESARPSHTSQYLCASSRVLNTEAFFGQGTRLTVV.